The T cell receptor beta chain under discussion was sequenced for a study of T cell responses to AZD1222 COVID-19 vaccine. This CDR3 comprises 16 residues. V dropped 0 bases and J dropped 7; count of bases not matched to a gene: 7. Germline loops: CDR1 SGDLS, CDR2 YYNGEE. Clones were read by immunoSEQ multiplex PCR, and TCRdb kept only the in-frame ones, dropping some. The table shows over 150,000 clones, with 92% occurring only once. The sample holds a few counts of this clone. The target antigen is unknown. Study findings and constraints: Without day 14 samples, only post-peak T cell repertoires were studied. White British ancestry dominated among donors, who included more females, and clonal diversity was possibly underestimated. Spike-specific TCR breadth and depth grew following two AZD1222 doses. Unmutated regions of variants are reportedly targeted by nearly half of spike-specific TCRs.

Specimen: peripheral blood, collected on day 0 of MenACWY control vaccination. The clonotype comes from an adult in good health. The chain combines TRBV9 with TRBJ2-1; 10 bases are shared with TRBD2. The CDR3 DNA reads TGTGCCAGCAGCGTAGACGGAGCGGGAGGGAGGAATGAGCAGTTCTTC. It codes for CASSVDGAGGRNEQFF.